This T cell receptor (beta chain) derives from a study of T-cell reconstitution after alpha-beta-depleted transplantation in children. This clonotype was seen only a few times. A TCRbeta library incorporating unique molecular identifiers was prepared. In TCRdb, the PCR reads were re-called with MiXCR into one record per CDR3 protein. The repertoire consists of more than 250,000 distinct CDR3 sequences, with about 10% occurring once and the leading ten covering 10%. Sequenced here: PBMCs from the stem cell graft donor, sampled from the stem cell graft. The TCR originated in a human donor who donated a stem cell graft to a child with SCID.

The CDR3 DNA sequence: TGTGCTAGTGGTTTGGAGACAGGGGGTTGGGGAGAGACCCAGTACTTC. This encodes CASGLETGGWGETQYF. This chain links TRBV12-5 with TRBJ2-5; 9 nucleotides line up with TRBD1. CDR1 and CDR2 (germline): LGHNT, FRNRAP. The CDR3 length is 16 residues. V lost 1 base to trimming and J lost 4 bases; unmatched junction nucleotides: 7.